The entry that follows covers one TCR beta chain sequence. Its antigen is currently unknown. The data were obtained in a study of CD8 T cells in ankylosing spondylitis. CDR1 is KGHDR, CDR2 SFDVKD, per germline. This CDR3 is built from 16 residues. V was pared by 5 bases and J by 2 bases, with 6 bases of the junction left unmatched. It was by quantitative 5'-RACE with molecular barcodes that TCR beta libraries were made. TCRdb called the 5' RACE reads again in MiXCR, with one record for every CDR3 protein. The top ten hold around 8% of the sample, which has 250,000 to 350,000 distinct CDR3 sequences, 20% seen once. Findings and caveats of the study: According to the report, clones linked to the disease were significantly enriched in matched synovial fluid samples taken from ankylosing spondylitis patients. Fewer than ten highly homologous variants made up a TCR beta motif that seemed to typify ankylosing spondylitis blood.

Sequenced material: blood, either unsorted or a sorted T cell fraction (not recorded which). The source is a male donor with ankylosing spondylitis or in good health (not recorded which). This rearrangement joins TRBV24-1 to TRBJ2-1; 9 bases match TRBD2. The CDR3 DNA is TGTGCCACCAGTGGATCTGGCGGGAGGGCCTACAATGAGCAGTTCTTC. It translates to CATSGSGGRAYNEQFF.